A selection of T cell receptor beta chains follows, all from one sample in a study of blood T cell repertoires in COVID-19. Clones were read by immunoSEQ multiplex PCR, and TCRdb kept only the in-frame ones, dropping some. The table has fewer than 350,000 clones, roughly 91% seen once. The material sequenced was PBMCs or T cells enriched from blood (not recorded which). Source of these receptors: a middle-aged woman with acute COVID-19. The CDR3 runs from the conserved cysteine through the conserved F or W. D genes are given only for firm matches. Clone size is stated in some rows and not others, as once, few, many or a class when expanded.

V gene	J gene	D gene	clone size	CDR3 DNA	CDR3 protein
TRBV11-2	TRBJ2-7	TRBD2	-	TGTGCCAGCACCAAAGGGGAGGGTCCCTCCTACGAGCAGTACTTC	CASTKGEGPSYEQYF
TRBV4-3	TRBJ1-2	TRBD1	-	TGCGCCAGCAGCCAAGAACAGGGGACCGAATATGGCTACACCTTC	CASSQEQGTEYGYTF
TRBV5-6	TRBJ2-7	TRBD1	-	TGTGCCAGCAGCTTGGGTAGGGGGCGAAGCGAGCAGTACTTC	CASSLGRGRSEQYF
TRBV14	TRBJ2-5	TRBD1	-	TGTGCCAGCAGCCGGGACAGCCAAGAGACCCAGTACTTC	CASSRDSQETQYF
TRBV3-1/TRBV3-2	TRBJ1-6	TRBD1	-	TGTGCCAGCAGCCAAAGGACAGGGGGGAATTCACCCCTCCACTTT	CASSQRTGGNSPLHF
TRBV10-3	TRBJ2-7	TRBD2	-	TGTGCCATCAGTGAGCGTACTAGCGGACCTCCGTACACCTACGAGCAGTACTTC	CAISERTSGPPYTYEQYF
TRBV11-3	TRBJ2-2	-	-	TGTGCCAGCAGCTTAGCCCGGTCGAACACCGGGGAGCTGTTTTTT	CASSLARSNTGELFF
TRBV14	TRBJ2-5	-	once	TGTGCCAGCAGCCAAGGGGCTTTTAAGACCCAGTACTTC	CASSQGAFKTQYF
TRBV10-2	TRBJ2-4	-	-	TGCGCCAGCAAGGAGGAGTTAGCCAAAAACATTCAGTACTTC	CASKEELAKNIQYF
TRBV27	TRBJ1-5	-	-	TGTGCCAGCAGTTTAGAGGCGGGGAGCAATCAGCCCCAGCATTTT	CASSLEAGSNQPQHF
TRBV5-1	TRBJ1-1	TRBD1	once	TGCGCCAGCAGCTTGGAGGGCAGGGGGGTGACTGAAGCTTTCTTT	CASSLEGRGVTEAFF
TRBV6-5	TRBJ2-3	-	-	TGTGCCACCCAGACAGACTGGGCAGATACGCAGTATTTT	CATQTDWADTQYF
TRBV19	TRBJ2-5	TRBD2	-	TGTGCCAGTAGCCCCGGGACTATAAATAGCGGAGAGACCCAGTACTTC	CASSPGTINSGETQYF
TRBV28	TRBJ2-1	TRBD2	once	TGTGCCAGCAGTTCGGGGGGTCGGAGGGATGAGCAGTTCTTC	CASSSGGRRDEQFF